This T cell receptor (beta chain) was captured in a study of blood T cell repertoires in COVID-19. Overall study: COVID-19 samples, acute and convalescent, were from the United States, Italy and Spain.

In the original workflow: Amplified reference gene primers provided the basis for estimating nucleated cell counts. TCRdb keeps only in-frame clones here, not all; method: immunoSEQ multiplex PCR. That table furnishes V, J and clone size, whereas the DNA furnished D and trimming. The data show roughly 260,000 clones, about 87% seen once. The source of this sequence is a man aged 55 to 70 who had recovered from COVID-19. Source material: peripheral blood.

The CDR3 sequence is CASSDFGWTNGYTF. The CDR3 nucleotides read TGTGCCAGCAGTGATTTCGGTTGGACAAACGGCTACACCTTC. This chain connects TRBV6-1 to TRBJ1-2, with D perhaps matching TRBD1 (5 bases). The CDR3 runs to 14 residues. V dropped 3 bases and J dropped 8 bases, with 16 bases sitting between them. Germline-derived CDR1 and CDR2 are MNHNS and SASEGT.